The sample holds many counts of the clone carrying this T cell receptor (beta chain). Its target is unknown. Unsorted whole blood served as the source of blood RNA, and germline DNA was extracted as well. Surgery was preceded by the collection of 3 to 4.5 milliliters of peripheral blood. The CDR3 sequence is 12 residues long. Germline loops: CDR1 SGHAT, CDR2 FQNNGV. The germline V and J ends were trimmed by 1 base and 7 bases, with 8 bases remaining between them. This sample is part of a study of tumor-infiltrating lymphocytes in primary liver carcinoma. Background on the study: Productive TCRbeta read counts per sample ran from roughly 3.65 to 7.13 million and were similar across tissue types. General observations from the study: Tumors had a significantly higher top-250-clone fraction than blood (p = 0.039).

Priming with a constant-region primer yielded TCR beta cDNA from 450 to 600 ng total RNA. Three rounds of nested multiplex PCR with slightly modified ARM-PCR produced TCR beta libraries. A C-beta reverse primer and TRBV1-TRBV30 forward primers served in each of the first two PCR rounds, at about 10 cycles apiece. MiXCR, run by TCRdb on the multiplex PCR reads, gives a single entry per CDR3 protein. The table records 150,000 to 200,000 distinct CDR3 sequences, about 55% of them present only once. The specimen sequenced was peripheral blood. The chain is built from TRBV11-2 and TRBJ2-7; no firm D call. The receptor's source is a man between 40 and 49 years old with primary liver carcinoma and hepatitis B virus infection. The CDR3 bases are TGTGCCAGCAGCTTAGGGCCCGAGGAGCAGTACTTC. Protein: CASSLGPEEQYF.